Described below is a single TCR beta chain sequence and its context. The antigen is undetermined. The sample comes from a study of cytomegalovirus exposure and HLA in healthy donors. As for the study in general: The same platform used for the 650 to 700 first-cohort repertoires was also used for the approximately 120 validation repertoires, as a later analysis reported.

General study results and limits: The tendency of first-cohort TCR clusters to co-occur in the 90 to 150 validation repertoires was the finding of a later analysis.

Data came from immunoSEQ multiplex PCR; TCRdb stores just in-frame clones and leaves some out. This table has roughly 50,000 clones, 93% appearing once. The sequence derives from a woman between 18 and 29 years old in good health and CMV-seropositive. The sequenced sample consisted of PBMCs.

The CDR3 loop reads CASSPGRSNQPQHF. CDR3 nucleotides: TGTGCCAGCAGCCCGGGAAGAAGCAATCAGCCCCAGCATTTT. This sequence joins TRBV7-8 and TRBJ1-5, with D unclear. The CDR3 contains 14 residues. From germline, CDR1 is SGHVS and CDR2 FQNEAQ. V shed 5 bases and J shed 1 base, with 9 bases lying between them.